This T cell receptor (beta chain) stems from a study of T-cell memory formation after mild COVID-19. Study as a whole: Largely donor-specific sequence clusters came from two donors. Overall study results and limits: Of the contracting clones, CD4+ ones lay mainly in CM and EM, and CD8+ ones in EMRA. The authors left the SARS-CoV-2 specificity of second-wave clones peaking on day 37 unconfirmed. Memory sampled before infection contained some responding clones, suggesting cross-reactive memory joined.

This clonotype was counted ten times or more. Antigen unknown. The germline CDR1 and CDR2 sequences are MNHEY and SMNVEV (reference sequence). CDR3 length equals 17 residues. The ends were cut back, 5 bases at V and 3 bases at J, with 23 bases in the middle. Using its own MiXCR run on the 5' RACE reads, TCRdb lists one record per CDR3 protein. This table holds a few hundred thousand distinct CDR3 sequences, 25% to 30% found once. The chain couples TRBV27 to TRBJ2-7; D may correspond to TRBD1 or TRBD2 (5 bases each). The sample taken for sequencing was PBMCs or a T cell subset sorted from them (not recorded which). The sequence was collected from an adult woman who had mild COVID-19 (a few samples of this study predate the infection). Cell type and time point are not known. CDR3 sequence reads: CASSRAGRGIVGYEQYF. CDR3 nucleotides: TGTGCCAGCAGTAGGGCAGGGAGAGGTATCGTGGGCTACGAGCAGTACTTC.